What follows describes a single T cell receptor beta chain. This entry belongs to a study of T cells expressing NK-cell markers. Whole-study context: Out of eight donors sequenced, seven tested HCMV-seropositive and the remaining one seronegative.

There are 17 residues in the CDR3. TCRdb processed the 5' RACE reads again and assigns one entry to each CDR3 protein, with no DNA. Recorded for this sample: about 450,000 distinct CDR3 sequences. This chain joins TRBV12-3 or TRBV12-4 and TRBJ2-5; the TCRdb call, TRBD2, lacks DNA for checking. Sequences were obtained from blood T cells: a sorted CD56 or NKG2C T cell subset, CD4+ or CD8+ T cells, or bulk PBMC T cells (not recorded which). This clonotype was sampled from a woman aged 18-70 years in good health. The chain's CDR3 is CASSLYSTGTAQETQYF.